Below, 20 T cell receptor beta chains from the same sample are listed, as sequenced in a study of OX40 agonist ivuxolimab in advanced cancers. Sequenced by immunoSEQ multiplex PCR; TCRdb stores in-frame clones only, minus some. Of roughly 70,000 clones in the sample, more than 80% were seen once. Sequences were derived from CD4+ or CD8+ T cells sorted from blood, sampled in a trial of the OX40 agonist ivuxolimab. The receptors stem from an adult with an advanced solid tumor such as melanoma, head and neck, liver or kidney cancer.

This chain joins TRBV5-6 and TRBJ1-2, with no clear D. This CDR3 has 16 amino acids. Trimming cost V 1 base and J 0 bases, with 13 bases left between them. Germline CDR1 and CDR2: SGHDT and YYEEEE. The CDR3 region has the DNA TGTGCCAGCAGCTTGTTCTCCGAGACTCCTAACTATGGCTACACCTTC. Amino acid sequence: CASSLFSETPNYGYTF.

V is TRBV19 and J is TRBJ2-1; no clear D. The CDR3 is 13 amino acids. Germline V gene sequence: CDR1 LNHDA, CDR2 SQIVND (reference sequence). The germline V and J ends were trimmed by 3 bases and 9 bases, with 12 bases remaining between them. The CDR3 nucleotides are TGTGCCAGTAGTATGATACTGGGAATTGAGCAGTTCTTC. This sequence encodes CASSMILGIEQFF.

The chain joins TRBV27 to TRBJ2-7; maybe TRBD1 (5 bases). V shed 5 bases and J shed 9 bases, with 17 bases lying between them. The germline gives CDR1 MNHEY, CDR2 SMNVEV (reference sequence). This CDR3 comprises 13 residues. The CDR3 DNA follows: TGTGCCAGCAGTAAGGCAGACGCCCAGGGGCAGTACTTC. It encodes CASSKADAQGQYF.

The rearrangement joins TRBV13 to TRBJ2-7; the D is unclear. The germline gives CDR1 PRHDT, CDR2 FYEKMQ (reference sequence). The CDR3 sequence is 12 residues long. V was trimmed by 9 bases and J by 0 bases, leaving 9 bases between them. The CDR3 region has the DNA TGTGCCAGTGCCTCCAGCTCCTACGAGCAGTACTTC. Translated, it gives CASASSSYEQYF.

V is TRBV5-4 and J is TRBJ2-2; 7 bases are shared with TRBD1. The CDR3 loop spans 14 amino acids. The germline CDR1 and CDR2 sequences are SGHNT and YYREEE (reference sequence). The V segment lost 4 bases and the J segment 3 bases; nucleotides outside the gene matches: 3. CDR3 loop: CASSMDRYTGELFF. Here the CDR3 DNA reads TGTGCCAGCAGCATGGACAGGTACACCGGGGAGCTGTTTTTT.

The chain has TRBV19 and TRBJ2-7; D is perhaps TRBD1 (6 bases). Germline V gene lookup returns CDR1 LNHDA and CDR2 SQIVND (reference sequence). CDR3 length: 15 residues. The V end was cut by 5 bases, the J end by 2 bases, with 16 bases between. The CDR3 spells CASSPVSGTPYEQYF. Written as DNA, the CDR3 is TGTGCCAGTAGTCCCGTCTCCGGGACACCCTACGAGCAGTACTTC. The full variable domain, with the rest looked up from reference TRBV19 and TRBJ2-7, is DGGITQSPKYLFRKEGQNVTLSCEQNLNHDAMYWYRQDPGQGLRLIYYSQIVNDFQKGDIAEGYSVSREKKESFPLTVTSAQKNPTAFYLCASSPVSGTPYEQYFGPGTRLTVT.

The chain employs TRBV13 and TRBJ2-3; the match to TRBD2 covers 12 bases. With V trimmed by 3 bases and J by 0 bases, 19 bases remained unmatched. CDR3 length: 22 residues. The germline gives CDR1 PRHDT, CDR2 FYEKMQ (reference sequence). This chain's CDR3 is CASSFGDETSGSPYPSTDTQYF. For the CDR3, the DNA is TGTGCCAGCAGCTTCGGCGACGAGACTAGCGGGAGCCCGTACCCTAGCACAGATACGCAGTATTTT.

V and J are TRBV19 and TRBJ1-2; D is ambiguous. This CDR3 contains 12 residues. Deletions cut 3 bases from V and 8 bases from J, with 10 bases between. Germline CDR1 LNHDA, CDR2 SQIVND (reference sequence). CDR3 in amino acids: CASSISAWGYTF. CDR3 DNA: TGTGCCAGTAGTATTTCCGCCTGGGGCTACACCTTC.

The V gene is TRBV7-9, the J gene TRBJ2-3, with a possible D match to TRBD1 (6 bases). V lost 11 bases and J lost 4, with 16 bases in between. This CDR3 is built from 13 residues. Germline V CDR1 and CDR2: SEHNR, FQNEAQ (reference sequence). Here the CDR3 DNA reads TGTGCCGCCAGGGGACCAGAGGCAGATACGCAGTATTTT. Amino acid sequence: CAARGPEADTQYF.

The genes are TRBV27 and TRBJ2-5; TRBD1 matches at 8 bases. This CDR3 region has 15 residues. V was clipped by 5 bases and J by 5 bases; unmatched bases: 10. Germline loops: CDR1 MNHEY, CDR2 SMNVEV (reference sequence). CDR3 amino acids: CASSLRTGSGETQYF. CDR3 sequence (DNA): TGTGCCAGCAGTCTCCGGACAGGGAGTGGGGAGACCCAGTACTTC.

The V call is TRBV25-1, the J call TRBJ1-5, with a possible D match to TRBD1 (6 bases). The V end was cut by 4 bases, the J end by 4 bases, with 14 bases between. Per the germline V gene, CDR1 is MGHDK and CDR2 is SYGVNS. This CDR3 has 15 residues. DNA of the CDR3: TGTGCCAGCAGTGTTGGTGGTCAGGGGAATCAGCCCCAGCATTTT. Encoded protein: CASSVGGQGNQPQHF.

The rearrangement links TRBV19 to TRBJ2-7, with D perhaps matching TRBD2 (6 bases). The germline V gene encodes CDR1 LNHDA and CDR2 SQIVND (reference sequence). V was clipped by 2 bases and J by 6 bases, with 17 bases between them. The CDR3 covers 15 residues. The CDR3 DNA follows: TGTGCCAGTAGTATATCCCGCCCCGTGGGGGGCGAGCAGTACTTC. It specifies CASSISRPVGGEQYF.

The rearrangement joins TRBV6-6 to TRBJ2-1, with D tentatively TRBD1 or TRBD2 (5 bases each). Germline assignment: CDR1 MNHNY and CDR2 SVGAGI (reference sequence). V lost 4 bases and J lost 9, with 7 bases in between. This CDR3 comprises 11 residues. As DNA, the CDR3 is TGTGCCAGCAGTTCGAGGGGTGAGCAGTTCTTC. Residues: CASSSRGEQFF.

Here the CDR3 DNA reads TGTGCCAGCAGTGGCCAGGGCACTGAAGCTTTCTTT. It encodes CASSGQGTEAFF. The chain has TRBV6-1 and TRBJ1-1; possibly TRBD1 for D (5 bases). Trimming took 4 bases from V and 4 from J, leaving 7 bases between them. Germline CDR1 is MNHNS and CDR2 is SASEGT. The CDR3 is 12 residues long.

J is TRBJ2-7 and V is TRBV11-2; D is possibly TRBD1 or TRBD2 (7 bases each). The germline CDR1 and CDR2 sequences are SGHAT and FQNNGV. This CDR3 comprises 16 residues. Trimming took 3 bases from V and 0 from J, leaving 15 bases between them. As DNA, the CDR3 is TGTGCCAGCAGCTTTGACAGGGAGGGTAACTCCTACGAGCAGTACTTC. Protein sequence: CASSFDREGNSYEQYF.

This clone appeared once. The chain is built from TRBV19 and TRBJ1-5, with D unclear. V shed 1 base and J shed 7 bases, with 14 bases lying between them. The CDR3 loop spans 15 amino acids. Germline V gives CDR1 LNHDA, CDR2 SQIVND (reference sequence). CDR3 nucleotides: TGTGCCAGTAGTATAGTCCCGGGTTTAGGGCAGCCCCAGCATTTT. Its protein is CASSIVPGLGQPQHF.

The V call is TRBV9, the J call TRBJ1-1, with D possibly being TRBD1 (5 bases). Germline V lookup: CDR1 SGDLS, CDR2 YYNGEE. V was pared by 2 bases and J by 7 bases, with 15 bases between. The CDR3 is made up of 14 amino acids. The CDR3 DNA sequence: TGTGCCAGCAGCGTCGGGACCCTTGACATTGAAGCTTTCTTT. Translating gives CASSVGTLDIEAFF.

The CDR3 protein is CASSLRDRGSTYEQYF. CDR3 in DNA: TGTGCCAGCAGCTTGAGGGACAGGGGGTCAACTTACGAGCAGTACTTC. This chain joins TRBV5-8 and TRBJ2-7, with 11 bases identical to TRBD1. This CDR3 comprises 16 residues. Germline loops: CDR1 SGHTS, CDR2 YDEGEE. V lost 1 base, J lost 4 bases, and 7 bases stayed unmatched.

The V call is TRBV28, the J call TRBJ1-3, with unresolved D. CDR1 is MDHEN, CDR2 SYDVKM, per germline. The V gene lost 7 bases and the J gene lost 0 bases, with 10 bases spanning the gap. The CDR3 spans 14 residues. CDR3 residues: CASTGPVSGNTIYF. The CDR3 DNA reads TGTGCCAGCACAGGTCCGGTCTCTGGAAACACCATATATTTT.

The chain carries TRBV27 and TRBJ2-3; 11 nucleotides align to TRBD2. Per germline, CDR1 MNHEY and CDR2 SMNVEV (reference sequence). There are 14 residues in the CDR3. The trim removed 3 bases at V and 14 bases at J, leaving 10 bases unmatched. CDR3 loop: CASSFSGTSGSGYF. In DNA form, the CDR3 reads TGTGCCAGCAGTTTTTCTGGGACTAGCGGATCAGGGTATTTT.